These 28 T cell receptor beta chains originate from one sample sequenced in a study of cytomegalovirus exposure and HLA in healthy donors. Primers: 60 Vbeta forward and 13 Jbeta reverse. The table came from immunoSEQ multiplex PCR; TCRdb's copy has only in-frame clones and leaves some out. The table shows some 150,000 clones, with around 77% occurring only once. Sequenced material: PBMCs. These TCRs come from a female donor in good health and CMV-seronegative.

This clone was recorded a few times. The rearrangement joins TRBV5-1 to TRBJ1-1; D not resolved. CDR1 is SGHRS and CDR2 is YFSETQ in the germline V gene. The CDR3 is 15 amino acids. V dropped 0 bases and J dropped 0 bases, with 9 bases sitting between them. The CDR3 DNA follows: TGCGCCAGCAGCTTGGGCCAGCGGTTGAACACTGAAGCTTTCTTT. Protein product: CASSLGQRLNTEAFF.

The CDR3 DNA reads TGTGCCAGCAGTCAACCTACTAGCTATGACGAGCAGTACTTC. Translation gives CASSQPTSYDEQYF. The chain links TRBV5-6 to TRBJ2-5; D is perhaps TRBD2 (6 bases). The DNA end favors TRBJ2-7, so the J call may be wrong. This CDR3 has 14 residues. Germline V gene sequence: CDR1 SGHDT, CDR2 YYEEEE.

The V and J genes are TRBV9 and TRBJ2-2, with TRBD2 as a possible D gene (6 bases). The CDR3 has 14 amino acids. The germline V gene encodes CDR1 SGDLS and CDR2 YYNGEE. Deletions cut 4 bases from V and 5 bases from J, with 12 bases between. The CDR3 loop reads CASSLTEGTGELFF. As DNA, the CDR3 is TGTGCCAGCAGCCTAACGGAGGGAACCGGGGAGCTGTTTTTT.

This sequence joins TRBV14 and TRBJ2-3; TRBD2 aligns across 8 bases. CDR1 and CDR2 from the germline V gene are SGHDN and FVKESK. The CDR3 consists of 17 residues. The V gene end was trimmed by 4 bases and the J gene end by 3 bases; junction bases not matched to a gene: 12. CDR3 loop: CASSPSPRSGVTDTQYF. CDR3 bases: TGTGCCAGCAGCCCGTCTCCTCGTAGCGGGGTGACAGATACGCAGTATTTT.

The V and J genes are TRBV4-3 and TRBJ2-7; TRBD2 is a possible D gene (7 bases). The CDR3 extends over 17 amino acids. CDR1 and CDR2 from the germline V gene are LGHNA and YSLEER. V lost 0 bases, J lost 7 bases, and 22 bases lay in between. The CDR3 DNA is TGCGCCAGCAGCCAAGATCCCCGGGGAGGGGGGGATGAGGAGCAGTACTTC. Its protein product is CASSQDPRGGGDEEQYF.

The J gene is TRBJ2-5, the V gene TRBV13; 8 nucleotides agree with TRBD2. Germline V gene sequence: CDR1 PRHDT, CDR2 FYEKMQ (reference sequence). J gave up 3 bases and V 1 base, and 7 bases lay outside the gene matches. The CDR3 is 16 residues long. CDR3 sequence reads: CASSLDPGGPEETQYF. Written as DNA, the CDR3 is TGTGCCAGCAGCTTAGACCCGGGAGGGCCGGAAGAGACCCAGTACTTC.

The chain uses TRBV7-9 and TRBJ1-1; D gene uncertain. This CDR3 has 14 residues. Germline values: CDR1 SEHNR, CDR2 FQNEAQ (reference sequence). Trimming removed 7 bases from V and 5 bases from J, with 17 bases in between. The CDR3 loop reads CASKSSGGWTEAFF. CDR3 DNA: TGTGCCAGCAAGAGCAGCGGAGGGTGGACTGAAGCTTTCTTT. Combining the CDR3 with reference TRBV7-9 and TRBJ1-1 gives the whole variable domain DTGVSQNPRHKITKRGQNVTFRCDPISEHNRLYWYRQTLGQGPEFLTYFQNEAQLEKSRLLSDRFSAERPKGSFSTLEIQRTEQGDSAMYLCASKSSGGWTEAFFGQGTRLTVV.

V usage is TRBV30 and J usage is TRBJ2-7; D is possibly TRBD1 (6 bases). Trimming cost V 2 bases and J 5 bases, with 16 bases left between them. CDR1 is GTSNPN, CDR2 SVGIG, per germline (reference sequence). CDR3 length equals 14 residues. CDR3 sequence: CAWSHPGQYNEQYF. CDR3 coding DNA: TGTGCCTGGAGTCATCCGGGACAATATAACGAGCAGTACTTC. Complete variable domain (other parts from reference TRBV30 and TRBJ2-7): SQTIHQWPATLVQPVGSPLSLECTVEGTSNPNLYWYRQAAGRGLQLLFYSVGIGQISSEVPQNLSASRPQDRQFILSSKKLLLSDSGFYLCAWSHPGQYNEQYFGPGTRLTVT.

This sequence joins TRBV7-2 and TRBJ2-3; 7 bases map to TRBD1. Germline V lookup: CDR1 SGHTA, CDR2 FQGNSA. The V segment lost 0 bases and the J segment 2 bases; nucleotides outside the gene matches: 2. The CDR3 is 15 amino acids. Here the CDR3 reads CASSLAGTATDTQYF. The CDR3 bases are TGTGCCAGCAGCTTAGCAGGGACAGCCACAGATACGCAGTATTTT.

The CDR3 here is CSARGGVEAFF. DNA of the CDR3: TGCAGTGCGCGGGGCGGCGTTGAAGCTTTCTTT. The chain joins TRBV20-1 to TRBJ1-1; TRBD1 is a possible D gene (5 bases). Per the germline V gene, CDR1 is DFQATT and CDR2 is SNEGSKA (reference sequence). V was trimmed by 6 bases and J by 7 bases, leaving 12 bases between them. The CDR3 runs to 11 residues.

The CDR3 here is CAWRGTGRNGYTF. DNA of the CDR3: TGTGCCTGGAGGGGGACAGGGAGGAATGGCTACACCTTC. The chain is built from TRBV30 and TRBJ1-2; 9 positions match TRBD1. From germline, CDR1 is GTSNPN and CDR2 SVGIG (reference sequence). The junction had 5 bases not matched to a gene; V was cut back by 3 bases and J by 6 bases. The CDR3 runs 13 residues. The variable domain in full, with the rest retrieved from reference TRBV30 and TRBJ1-2, is SQTIHQWPATLVQPVGSPLSLECTVEGTSNPNLYWYRQAAGRGLQLLFYSVGIGQISSEVPQNLSASRPQDRQFILSSKKLLLSDSGFYLCAWRGTGRNGYTFGSGTRLTVV.

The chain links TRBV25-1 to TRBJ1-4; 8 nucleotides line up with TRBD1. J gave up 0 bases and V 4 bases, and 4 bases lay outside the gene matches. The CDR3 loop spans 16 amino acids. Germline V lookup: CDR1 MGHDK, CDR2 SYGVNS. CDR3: CASSGSQGATNEKLFF. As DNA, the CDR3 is TGTGCCAGCAGTGGATCACAGGGGGCAACTAATGAAAAACTGTTTTTT.

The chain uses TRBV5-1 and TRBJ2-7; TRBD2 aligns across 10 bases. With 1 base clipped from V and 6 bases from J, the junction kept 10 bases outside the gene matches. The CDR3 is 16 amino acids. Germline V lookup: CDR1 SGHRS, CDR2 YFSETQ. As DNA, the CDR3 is TGCGCCAGCAGCTTGTTGGAAGCGGGAGGGCCCCTCGAGCAGTACTTC. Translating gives CASSLLEAGGPLEQYF.

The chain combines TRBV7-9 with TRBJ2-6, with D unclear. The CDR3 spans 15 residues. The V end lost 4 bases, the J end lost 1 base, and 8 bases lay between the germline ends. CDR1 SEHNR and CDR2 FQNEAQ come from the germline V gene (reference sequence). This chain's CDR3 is CASSSPLSGANVLTF. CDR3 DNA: TGTGCCAGCAGCTCCCCCCTATCTGGGGCCAACGTCCTGACTTTC.

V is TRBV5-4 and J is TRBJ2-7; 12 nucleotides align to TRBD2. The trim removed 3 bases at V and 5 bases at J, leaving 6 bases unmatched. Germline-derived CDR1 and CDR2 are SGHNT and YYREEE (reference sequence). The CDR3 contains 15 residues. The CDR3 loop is CASSSRLAGVDEQYF. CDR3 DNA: TGTGCCAGCAGCTCCCGACTAGCGGGGGTAGACGAGCAGTACTTC.

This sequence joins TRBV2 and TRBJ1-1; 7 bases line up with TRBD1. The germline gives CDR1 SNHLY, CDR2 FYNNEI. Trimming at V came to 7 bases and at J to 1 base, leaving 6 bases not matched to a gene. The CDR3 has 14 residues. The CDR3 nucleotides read TGTGCCAGCACCCGGGACAGTCGGAACACTGAAGCTTTCTTT. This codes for CASTRDSRNTEAFF.

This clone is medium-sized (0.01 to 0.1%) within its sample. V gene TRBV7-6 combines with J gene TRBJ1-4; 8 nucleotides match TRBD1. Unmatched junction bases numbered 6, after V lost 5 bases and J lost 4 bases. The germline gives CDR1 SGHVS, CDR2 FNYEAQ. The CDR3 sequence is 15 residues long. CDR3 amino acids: CASSGQGADNEKLFF. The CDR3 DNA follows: TGTGCCAGCAGCGGGCAGGGGGCTGATAATGAAAAACTGTTTTTT.

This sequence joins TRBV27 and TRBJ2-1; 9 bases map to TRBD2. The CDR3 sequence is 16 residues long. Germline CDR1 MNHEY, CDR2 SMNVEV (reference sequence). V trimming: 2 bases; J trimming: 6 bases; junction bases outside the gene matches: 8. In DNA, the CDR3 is TGTGCCAGCAGTTTAGCGGCGGGAGGGCCTTTCAATGAGCAGTTCTTC. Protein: CASSLAAGGPFNEQFF.

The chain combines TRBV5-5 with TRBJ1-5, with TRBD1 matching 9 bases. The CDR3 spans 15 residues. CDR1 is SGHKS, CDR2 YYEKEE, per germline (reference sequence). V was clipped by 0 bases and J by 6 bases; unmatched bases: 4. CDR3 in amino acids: CASSLEGTGIQPQHF. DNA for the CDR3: TGTGCCAGCAGCTTGGAAGGGACAGGGATTCAGCCCCAGCATTTT.

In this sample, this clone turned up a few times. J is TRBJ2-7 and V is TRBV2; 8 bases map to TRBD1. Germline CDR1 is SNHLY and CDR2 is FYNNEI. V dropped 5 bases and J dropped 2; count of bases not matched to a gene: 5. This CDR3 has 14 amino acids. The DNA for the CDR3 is TGTGCCAGCAGTAATGACAGGGGAACCTACGAGCAGTACTTC. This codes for CASSNDRGTYEQYF.

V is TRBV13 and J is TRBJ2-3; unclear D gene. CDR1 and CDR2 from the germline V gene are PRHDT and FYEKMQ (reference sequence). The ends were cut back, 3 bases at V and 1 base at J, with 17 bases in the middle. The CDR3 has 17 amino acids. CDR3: CASSLRSSFVGTDTQYF. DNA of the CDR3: TGTGCCAGCAGCTTGCGGAGTTCTTTTGTAGGCACAGATACGCAGTATTTT.

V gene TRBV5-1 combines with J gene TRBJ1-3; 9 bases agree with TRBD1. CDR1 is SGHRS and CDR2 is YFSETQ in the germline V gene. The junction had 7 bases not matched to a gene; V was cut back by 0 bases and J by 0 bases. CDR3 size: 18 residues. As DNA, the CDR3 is TGCGCCAGCAGCTTGGTCGGACAGGGGTCAACCTCTGGAAACACCATATATTTT. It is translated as CASSLVGQGSTSGNTIYF. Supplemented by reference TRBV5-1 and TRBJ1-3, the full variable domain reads KAGVTQTPRYLIKTRGQQVTLSCSPISGHRSVSWYQQTPGQGLQFLFEYFSETQRNKGNFPGRFSGRQFSNSRSEMNVSTLELGDSALYLCASSLVGQGSTSGNTIYFGEGSWLTVV.

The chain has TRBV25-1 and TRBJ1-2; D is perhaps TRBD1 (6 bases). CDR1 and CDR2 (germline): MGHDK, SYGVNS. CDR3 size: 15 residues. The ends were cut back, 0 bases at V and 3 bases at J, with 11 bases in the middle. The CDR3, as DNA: TGTGCCAGCAGTGAATATAAAGGGGGACACTATGGCTACACCTTC. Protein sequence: CASSEYKGGHYGYTF.

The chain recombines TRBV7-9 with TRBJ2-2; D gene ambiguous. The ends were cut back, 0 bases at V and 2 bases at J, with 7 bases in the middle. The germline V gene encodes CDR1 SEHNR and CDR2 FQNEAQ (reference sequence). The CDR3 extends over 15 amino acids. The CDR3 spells CASSLAGFNTGELFF. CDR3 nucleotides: TGTGCCAGCAGCTTAGCTGGCTTTAACACCGGGGAGCTGTTTTTT.

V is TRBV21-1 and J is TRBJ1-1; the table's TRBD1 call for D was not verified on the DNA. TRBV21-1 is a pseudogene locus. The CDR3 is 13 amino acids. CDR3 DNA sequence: TGTGCCAGCAGCCTCCGACAGGGCGTCGAAGCTTTCTTT. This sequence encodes CASSLRQGVEAFF.

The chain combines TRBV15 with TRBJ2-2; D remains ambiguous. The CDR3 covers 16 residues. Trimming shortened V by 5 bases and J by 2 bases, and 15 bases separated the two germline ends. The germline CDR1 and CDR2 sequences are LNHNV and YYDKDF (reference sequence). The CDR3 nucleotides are TGTGCCACCAGCTCCCGGGTCGTATTAAACACCGGGGAGCTGTTTTTT. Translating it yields CATSSRVVLNTGELFF.

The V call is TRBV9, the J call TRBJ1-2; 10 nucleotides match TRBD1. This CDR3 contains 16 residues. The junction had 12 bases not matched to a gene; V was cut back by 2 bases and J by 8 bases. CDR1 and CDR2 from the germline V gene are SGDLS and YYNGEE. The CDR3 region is CASSVTGTGVVLGYTF. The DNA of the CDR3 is TGTGCCAGCAGCGTGACCGGGACAGGGGTTGTCCTGGGCTACACCTTC.

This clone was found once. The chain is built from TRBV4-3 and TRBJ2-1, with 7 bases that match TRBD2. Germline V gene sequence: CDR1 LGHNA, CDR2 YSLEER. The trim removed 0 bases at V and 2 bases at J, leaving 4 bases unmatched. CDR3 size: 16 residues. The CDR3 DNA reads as TGCGCCAGCAGCCAAGACTGGCGGGGGACCTACAATGAGCAGTTCTTC. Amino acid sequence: CASSQDWRGTYNEQFF.